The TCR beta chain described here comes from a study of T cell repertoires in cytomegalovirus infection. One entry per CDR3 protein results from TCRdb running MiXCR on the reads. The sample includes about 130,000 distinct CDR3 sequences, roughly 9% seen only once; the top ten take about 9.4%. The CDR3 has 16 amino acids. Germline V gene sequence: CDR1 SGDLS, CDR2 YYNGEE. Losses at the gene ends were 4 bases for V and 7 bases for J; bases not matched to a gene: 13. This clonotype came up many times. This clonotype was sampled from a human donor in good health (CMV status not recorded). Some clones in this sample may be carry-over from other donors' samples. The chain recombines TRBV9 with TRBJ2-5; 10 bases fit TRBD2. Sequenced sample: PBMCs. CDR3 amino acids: CASSMRLAGPPGTQYF. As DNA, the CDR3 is TGTGCCAGCAGCATGCGACTAGCGGGCCCCCCGGGGACCCAGTACTTC.